The 7 T cell receptor beta chains presented below share a single source sample, sequenced in a study of blood T cell repertoires in COVID-19. Libraries were prepared by immunoSEQ multiplex PCR; TCRdb keeps only in-frame clonotypes and omits some of them. Here the sample spans 200,000 or so clones, about 84% being singletons. The specimen was peripheral blood. All receptors come from a person aged 65 to 79 with COVID-19, enrolled during active disease.

This rearrangement joins TRBV7-2 to TRBJ1-3, with 9 bases lining up with TRBD1. CDR1 is SGHTA, CDR2 FQGNSA, per germline. Unmatched junction bases numbered 5, after V lost 6 bases and J lost 2 bases. The CDR3 has 15 residues. The chain's CDR3 is CASSQDRGPGNTIYF. For the CDR3, the DNA is TGTGCCAGCAGTCAGGACAGGGGTCCTGGAAACACCATATATTTT. Complete variable domain (other parts from reference TRBV7-2 and TRBJ1-3): GAGVSQSPSNKVTEKGKDVELRCDPISGHTALYWYRQSLGQGLEFLIYFQGNSAPDKSGLPSDRFSAERTGGSVSTLTIQRTQQEDSAVYLCASSQDRGPGNTIYFGEGSWLTVV.

This clone appeared once. This chain links TRBV12-3 or TRBV12-4 with TRBJ2-7; perhaps TRBD2 as D (6 bases). The V end lost 10 bases, the J end lost 2 bases, and 9 bases lay between the germline ends. The CDR3 is 11 amino acids. The CDR3 sequence is CATGETYEQYF. CDR3 in DNA: TGTGCCACGGGGGAGACCTACGAGCAGTACTTC.

The chain links TRBV5-1 to TRBJ2-1; 8 nucleotides line up with TRBD2. The CDR3 is 14 amino acids. The V gene's germline CDR1 is SGHRS and CDR2 YFSETQ. The V and J ends lost 4 bases and 5 bases, in that order; junction bases with no gene match: 5. The CDR3 protein is CASSPGLADNEQFF. CDR3 nucleotide sequence: TGCGCCAGCAGCCCTGGACTAGCCGACAATGAGCAGTTCTTC.

The V and J genes are TRBV2 and TRBJ2-1; D perhaps matches TRBD2 (6 bases). Trimming cost V 1 base and J 3 bases, with 16 bases left between them. The CDR3 consists of 17 residues. Germline assignment: CDR1 SNHLY and CDR2 FYNNEI. The CDR3 sequence: CASSEEEEGLGYNEQFF. The DNA for the CDR3 is TGTGCCAGCAGTGAAGAAGAGGAGGGCCTTGGCTACAATGAGCAGTTCTTC. The full variable domain, in which reference TRBV2 and TRBJ2-1 provide the parts outside the CDR3, is EPEVTQTPSHQVTQMGQEVILRCVPISNHLYFYWYRQILGQKVEFLVSFYNNEISEKSEIFDDQFSVERPDGSNFTLKIRSTKLEDSAMYFCASSEEEEGLGYNEQFFGPGTRLTVL.

CDR3: CASTGWRNTEAFF. In DNA, the CDR3 is TGTGCCAGCACCGGGTGGAGGAACACTGAAGCTTTCTTT. This sequence joins TRBV2 and TRBJ1-1; D is uncertain. The CDR3 contains 13 residues. The V gene's germline CDR1 is SNHLY and CDR2 FYNNEI. Trimming removed 7 bases at V and 1 base at J, with 10 bases between. The whole variable domain, filled in from reference TRBV2 and TRBJ1-1, reads EPEVTQTPSHQVTQMGQEVILRCVPISNHLYFYWYRQILGQKVEFLVSFYNNEISEKSEIFDDQFSVERPDGSNFTLKIRSTKLEDSAMYFCASTGWRNTEAFFGQGTRLTVV.

This clone was found once. V is TRBV7-2 and J is TRBJ2-2; the D gene is possibly TRBD2 (5 bases). Per the germline V gene, CDR1 is SGHTA and CDR2 is FQGNSA. CDR3 length equals 14 residues. Trimming took off 8 bases at V and 5 bases at J, with 15 bases between the two ends. The CDR3 sequence: CASGGRGKTGELFF. The CDR3 DNA reads as TGTGCCAGCGGAGGACGCGGTAAAACCGGGGAGCTGTTTTTT.

In this sample, this clone turned up a few times. The V and J genes are TRBV9 and TRBJ1-5; no definite D call. Germline V gives CDR1 SGDLS, CDR2 YYNGEE. V lost 0 bases and J 5 bases, leaving 12 bases between the germline ends. The CDR3 consists of 15 residues. The CDR3 sequence is CASSVEDLPHQPQHF. The CDR3 DNA is TGTGCCAGCAGCGTAGAGGACTTACCACATCAGCCCCAGCATTTT.